A selection of T cell receptor beta chains follows, all from one sample in a study of shared clonotypes between healthy human individuals. Sequenced by immunoSEQ multiplex PCR; TCRdb stores in-frame clones only, minus some. The sample yields roughly 2.5 million clones, around nine tenths seen once. What was sequenced was naive CD4+ T cells sorted from blood. These receptors were obtained from a man between 18 and 35 years old in good health. CDR3s include the opening cysteine and the closing phenylalanine or tryptophan. Each record gives: V gene, J gene, clone size, D gene, CDR3 protein, CDR3 DNA. A D gene is named only where the DNA matches it firmly. Rows give clone size only sometimes, using once, few, many, or a class for an expanded clone.

TRBV27	TRBJ1-6	-	TRBD1	CARRQGLWTYNSPLHF	TGTGCCAGAAGACAGGGCCTCTGGACCTATAATTCACCCCTCCACTTT
TRBV18	TRBJ2-1	-	TRBD2	CASSPPASGTNEQFF	TGTGCCAGCTCACCACCGGCTAGCGGGACCAATGAGCAGTTCTTC
TRBV6-5	TRBJ2-3	-	TRBD2	CASSAGLGFLQYF	TGTGCCAGCAGTGCCGGACTAGGATTTTTGCAGTATTTT
TRBV9	TRBJ1-6	-	-	CASSVGRGGNSPLHF	TGTGCCAGCAGCGTCGGACGGGGAGGCAATTCACCCCTCCACTTT
TRBV6-1	TRBJ1-5	-	-	CASEVYGNQPQHF	TGTGCCAGTGAGGTCTATGGCAATCAGCCCCAGCATTTT
TRBV9	TRBJ2-1	-	TRBD2	CASSVAAGGPGDNEQFF	TGTGCCAGCAGCGTAGCAGCGGGAGGGCCGGGGGACAATGAGCAGTTCTTC
TRBV30	TRBJ2-3	-	-	CAWSPQGGGQYF	TGTGCCTGGAGTCCCCAGGGGGGAGGGCAGTATTTT
TRBV5-5	TRBJ2-7	-	-	CASSLGALISSYEQYF	TGTGCCAGCAGCTTGGGGGCACTTATATCATCCTACGAGCAGTACTTC
TRBV7-2	TRBJ2-7	-	TRBD1	CASSSGDRGYEQYF	TGTGCCAGCAGCTCCGGGGACAGGGGGTACGAGCAGTACTTC
TRBV30	TRBJ1-2	-	-	CAWSSYRPQRDGYTF	TGTGCCTGGAGCTCCTACAGGCCCCAACGTGATGGCTACACCTTC
TRBV10-1	TRBJ1-3	-	-	CASSGGSGNTIYF	TGCGCCAGCAGTGGAGGATCTGGAAACACCATATATTTT
TRBV11-1	TRBJ2-2	-	-	CASSFGPSYTGELFF	TGTGCCAGCAGCTTCGGCCCCAGCTATACCGGGGAGCTGTTTTTT
TRBV5-4	TRBJ2-3	-	TRBD2	CASTGGPTDTQYF	TGTGCCAGCACGGGGGGGCCAACAGATACGCAGTATTTT
TRBV19	TRBJ1-2	-	-	CASSGRVDGYTF	TGTGCCAGTAGTGGACGGGTGGATGGCTACACCTTC
TRBV7-2	TRBJ2-7	-	-	CASSFAQGGHEQYF	TGTGCCAGCAGCTTCGCCCAGGGTGGGCACGAGCAGTACTTC
TRBV18	TRBJ1-1	-	-	CASSPFPANTEAFF	TGTGCCAGCTCACCGTTCCCAGCGAACACTGAAGCTTTCTTT
TRBV5-1	TRBJ2-3	once	TRBD1	CASRGTGGMGTDTQYF	TGCGCCAGCAGGGGGACAGGGGGCATGGGCACAGATACGCAGTATTTT
TRBV28	TRBJ1-5	few	TRBD1	CASSSPGQNQPQHF	TGTGCCAGCAGTTCTCCGGGACAGAATCAGCCCCAGCATTTT
TRBV20-1	TRBJ2-1	-	-	CSALGEGQFF	TGCAGTGCTCTCGGGGAAGGGCAGTTCTTC
TRBV18	TRBJ1-5	-	-	CASSPDRSNQPQHF	TGTGCCAGCTCCCCTGACAGGTCAAATCAGCCCCAGCATTTT
TRBV20-1	TRBJ2-5	-	-	CSAPRETQYF	TGCAGTGCTCCGCGAGAGACCCAGTACTTC
TRBV5-4	TRBJ2-4	-	-	CASSWRGPEGNIQYF	TGTGCCAGCAGCTGGCGGGGCCCTGAGGGAAACATTCAGTACTTC
TRBV5-4	TRBJ2-5	-	TRBD2	CATTGGSGETQYF	TGTGCCACTACCGGGGGGTCGGGTGAGACCCAGTACTTC
TRBV7-5	TRBJ2-3	-	-	CARRAPIDQYF	TGTGCTAGGCGGGCTCCCATAGATCAGTATTTT
TRBV6-4	TRBJ2-3	-	-	CASSDWRELSHTQYF	TGTGCCAGCAGTGATTGGAGGGAGCTGTCCCATACGCAGTATTTT
TRBV5-1	TRBJ2-1	-	-	CASSSETDDRHYLSSYNEQFF	TGCGCCAGCAGCTCCGAAACAGACGACAGGCACTATCTCAGCTCCTACAATGAGCAGTTCTTC